The present entry profiles one T cell receptor (beta chain) with its context. TCRdb's copy holds only in-frame clones and misses some; the assay was immunoSEQ multiplex PCR. Among roughly 84,000 clones, about nine tenths were seen once, and the ten largest hold 17%. This entry belongs to a study of control samples from healthy donors and cancer patients. This CDR3 comprises 14 residues. The germline gives CDR1 GTSNPN, CDR2 SVGIG (reference sequence). Trimming took off 7 bases at V and 3 bases at J, with 15 bases between the two ends. The receptor's source is a man aged 50-60 years in good health. The chain has TRBV30 and TRBJ2-2; tentative D call: TRBD2 (6 bases). Sequenced input: blood. In DNA form, the CDR3 reads TGTGCCTCAAGGGGTGGAGGGGACACCGGGGAGCTGTTTTTT. The encoded protein is CASRGGGDTGELFF. The full variable domain, completed using reference TRBV30 and TRBJ2-2, is SQTIHQWPATLVQPVGSPLSLECTVEGTSNPNLYWYRQAAGRGLQLLFYSVGIGQISSEVPQNLSASRPQDRQFILSSKKLLLSDSGFYLCASRGGGDTGELFFGEGSRLTVL.